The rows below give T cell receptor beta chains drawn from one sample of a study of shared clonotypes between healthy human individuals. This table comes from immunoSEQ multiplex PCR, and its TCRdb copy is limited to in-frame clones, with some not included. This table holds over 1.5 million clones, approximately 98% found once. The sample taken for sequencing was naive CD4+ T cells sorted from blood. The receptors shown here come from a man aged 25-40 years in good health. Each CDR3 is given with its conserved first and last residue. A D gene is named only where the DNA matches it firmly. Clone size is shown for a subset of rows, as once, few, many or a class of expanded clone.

CDR3: CASRPRTGGEKLFF
DNA: TGTGCCAGCAGACCGAGGACAGGGGGGGAAAAACTGTTTTTT
J: TRBJ1-4
D: TRBD1
size: NA
V: TRBV2

CDR3: CASRTDNTNTGELFF
DNA: TGTGCCAGCAGGACAGACAACACAAACACCGGGGAGCTGTTTTTT
J: TRBJ2-2
D: NA
size: NA
V: TRBV27

CDR3: CAWSGKGGGSYNEQFF
DNA: TGTGCCTGGAGTGGAAAAGGGGGTGGGTCCTACAATGAGCAGTTCTTC
J: TRBJ2-1
D: NA
size: NA
V: TRBV30

CDR3: CASSSDAGNTIYF
DNA: TGTGCCAGCAGTTCGGACGCTGGAAACACCATATATTTT
J: TRBJ1-3
D: NA
size: once
V: TRBV6-5

CDR3: CASSRTSYEQFF
DNA: TGTGCCAGCAGCCGGACTAGCTATGAGCAGTTCTTC
J: TRBJ2-1
D: TRBD2
size: NA
V: TRBV9

CDR3: CASSHKAGGANEQFF
DNA: TGCGCCAGCAGCCACAAAGCGGGAGGGGCCAATGAGCAGTTCTTC
J: TRBJ2-1
D: TRBD2
size: NA
V: TRBV5-1

CDR3: CASRPPRQGVAHEQYF
DNA: TGTGCCAGCAGACCCCCTCGACAGGGGGTAGCTCACGAGCAGTACTTC
J: TRBJ2-7
D: TRBD1
size: NA
V: TRBV6-6

CDR3: CASSYYPRSSSDEQYF
DNA: TGTGCCAGCAGTTACTACCCTAGAAGTTCGAGCGACGAGCAGTACTTC
J: TRBJ2-7
D: NA
size: NA
V: TRBV6-5

CDR3: CASSQDLGRGTGNTEAFF
DNA: TGTGCCAGCAGCCAAGACTTGGGCCGCGGGACAGGGAACACTGAAGCTTTCTTT
J: TRBJ1-1
D: TRBD1
size: NA
V: TRBV14

CDR3: CASSYSPQVSGGYTF
DNA: TGTGCCAGCAGTTACTCGCCTCAGGTGAGCGGAGGCTACACCTTC
J: TRBJ1-2
D: NA
size: NA
V: TRBV6-5

CDR3: CSVPRLTGELFF
DNA: TGCAGCGTTCCTAGGTTGACCGGGGAGCTGTTTTTT
J: TRBJ2-2
D: NA
size: NA
V: TRBV29-1

CDR3: CASNKGGTLGPLDTQYF
DNA: TGTGCCAGCAACAAGGGGGGGACGCTTGGTCCCCTAGATACGCAGTATTTT
J: TRBJ2-3
D: NA
size: NA
V: TRBV9

CDR3: CASSLGEGEQYF
DNA: TGTGCCAGCAGCTTAGGGGAGGGCGAGCAGTACTTC
J: TRBJ2-7
D: NA
size: NA
V: TRBV13

CDR3: CSVPGLSGNTIYF
DNA: TGCAGCGTTCCGGGGCTCTCTGGAAACACCATATATTTT
J: TRBJ1-3
D: NA
size: NA
V: TRBV29-1

CDR3: CASPTPVGPSYIFYAEQYF
DNA: TGCGCCAGCCCCACGCCGGTCGGGCCGTCCTACATCTTTTATGCCGAGCAGTACTTC
J: TRBJ2-7
D: NA
size: NA
V: TRBV10-1

CDR3: CASSPRAQETQYF
DNA: TGTGCCAGCTCACCACGGGCTCAAGAGACCCAGTACTTC
J: TRBJ2-5
D: NA
size: NA
V: TRBV18

CDR3: CASSQFAGSGANVLTF
DNA: TGTGCCAGCAGCCAATTCGCTGGCTCTGGGGCCAACGTCCTGACTTTC
J: TRBJ2-6
D: NA
size: NA
V: TRBV16

CDR3: CASSPLVTGGHETQYF
DNA: TGTGCCAGCTCACCACTTGTTACGGGAGGGCATGAGACCCAGTACTTC
J: TRBJ2-5
D: TRBD2
size: NA
V: TRBV18

CDR3: CASSSTSGGAETQYF
DNA: TGTGCCAGCAGCTCCACGTCCGGGGGGGCGGAGACCCAGTACTTC
J: TRBJ2-5
D: TRBD2
size: NA
V: TRBV11-2

CDR3: CASSLRQLPYEQYF
DNA: TGTGCCAGCAGCTTACGACAGCTTCCCTACGAGCAGTACTTC
J: TRBJ2-7
D: NA
size: NA
V: TRBV7-9

CDR3: CAWSPGASYGYTF
DNA: TGTGCCTGGAGCCCTGGGGCGTCGTATGGCTACACCTTC
J: TRBJ1-2
D: NA
size: NA
V: TRBV30

CDR3: CASSSGRRGTGELFF
DNA: TGTGCCAGCAGTAGCGGGAGGCGGGGGACCGGGGAGCTGTTTTTT
J: TRBJ2-2
D: TRBD2
size: few
V: TRBV2

CDR3: CASSLSGATDTQYF
DNA: TGTGCCAGCAGCTTAAGCGGGGCCACAGATACGCAGTATTTT
J: TRBJ2-3
D: TRBD2
size: NA
V: TRBV7-2

CDR3: CASSFSANEQFF
DNA: TGTGCCAGCAGCTTTAGTGCCAATGAGCAGTTCTTC
J: TRBJ2-1
D: NA
size: NA
V: TRBV7-9

CDR3: CASSYTRTDHQPQHF
DNA: TGTGCCAGCAGTTACACGAGGACAGACCATCAGCCCCAGCATTTT
J: TRBJ1-5
D: NA
size: NA
V: TRBV6-5

CDR3: CASSVLYTGELFF
DNA: TGTGCCAGCAGCGTTCTGTACACCGGGGAGCTGTTTTTT
J: TRBJ2-2
D: NA
size: NA
V: TRBV9

CDR3: CASSSGAEPGAGADTQYF
DNA: TGTGCCAGCAGCTCGGGCGCTGAACCGGGAGCTGGGGCAGATACGCAGTATTTT
J: TRBJ2-3
D: NA
size: NA
V: TRBV5-8

CDR3: CASSRGTGVNQPQHF
DNA: TGTGCCAGCTCACGAGGGACAGGAGTCAATCAGCCCCAGCATTTT
J: TRBJ1-5
D: TRBD1
size: NA
V: TRBV18

CDR3: CASHWGSGVSYEQYF
DNA: TGTGCCAGCCACTGGGGGTCAGGGGTGTCCTACGAGCAGTACTTC
J: TRBJ2-7
D: NA
size: NA
V: TRBV28

CDR3: CASSYPAGEQFF
DNA: TGTGCCAGCAGCTACCCAGCAGGTGAGCAGTTCTTC
J: TRBJ2-1
D: NA
size: NA
V: TRBV7-2

CDR3: CASSLELGTSDYEQYF
DNA: TGTGCCAGCAGCTTAGAACTCGGGACTAGCGACTACGAGCAGTACTTC
J: TRBJ2-7
D: TRBD2
size: NA
V: TRBV7-2

CDR3: CASILTNTEAFF
DNA: TGTGCCAGCATCTTAACGAACACTGAAGCTTTCTTT
J: TRBJ1-1
D: NA
size: NA
V: TRBV2

CDR3: CASSNRLAGAYNEQFF
DNA: TGTGCCAGCAGTAATAGACTAGCGGGAGCATACAATGAGCAGTTCTTC
J: TRBJ2-1
D: TRBD2
size: NA
V: TRBV2

CDR3: CASTGLAGEYNEQFF
DNA: TGTGCCAGCACGGGACTAGCGGGAGAGTACAATGAGCAGTTCTTC
J: TRBJ2-1
D: TRBD2
size: NA
V: TRBV18

CDR3: CASSDTREGGNTIYF
DNA: TGTGCCAGCAGTGATACGCGAGAAGGCGGAAACACCATATATTTT
J: TRBJ1-3
D: NA
size: NA
V: TRBV25-1

CDR3: CASSGSDQETQYF
DNA: TGTGCCAGCAGCGGTAGCGACCAAGAGACCCAGTACTTC
J: TRBJ2-5
D: NA
size: NA
V: TRBV7-3

CDR3: CSVEDGSGTDTQYF
DNA: TGCAGCGTTGAAGATGGAAGCGGCACAGATACGCAGTATTTT
J: TRBJ2-3
D: NA
size: NA
V: TRBV29-1

CDR3: CASSRRGTGYTF
DNA: TGTGCCAGCAGTCGCCGAGGCACCGGCTACACCTTC
J: TRBJ1-2
D: NA
size: NA
V: TRBV6-6

CDR3: CASSFRQGAWGYTF
DNA: TGCGCCAGCAGCTTCCGGCAGGGGGCCTGGGGCTACACCTTC
J: TRBJ1-2
D: TRBD1
size: NA
V: TRBV5-1

CDR3: CATSRGGTNNEQFF
DNA: TGTGCCACCAGCAGAGGCGGGACGAACAATGAGCAGTTCTTC
J: TRBJ2-1
D: NA
size: NA
V: TRBV15

CDR3: CASSLRAGLAGGEKTQYF
DNA: TGTGCCAGCAGCTTGCGGGCGGGACTAGCGGGAGGGGAAAAGACCCAGTACTTC
J: TRBJ2-5
D: TRBD2
size: NA
V: TRBV5-4

CDR3: CASSPGAVSYEQYF
DNA: TGTGCCAGCTCACCAGGGGCCGTCTCCTACGAGCAGTACTTC
J: TRBJ2-7
D: NA
size: NA
V: TRBV18